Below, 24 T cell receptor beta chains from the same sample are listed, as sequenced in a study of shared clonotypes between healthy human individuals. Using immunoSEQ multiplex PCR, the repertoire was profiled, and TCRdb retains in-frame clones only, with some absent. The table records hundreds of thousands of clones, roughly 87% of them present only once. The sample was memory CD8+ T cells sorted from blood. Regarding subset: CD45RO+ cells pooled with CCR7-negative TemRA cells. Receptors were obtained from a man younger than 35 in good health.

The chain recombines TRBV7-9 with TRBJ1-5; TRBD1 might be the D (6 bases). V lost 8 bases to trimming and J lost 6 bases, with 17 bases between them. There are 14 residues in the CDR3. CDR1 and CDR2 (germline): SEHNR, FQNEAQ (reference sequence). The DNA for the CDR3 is TGTGCCAGCGGAGGGCAGGGGATTGGTCAGCCCCAGCATTTT. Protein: CASGGQGIGQPQHF. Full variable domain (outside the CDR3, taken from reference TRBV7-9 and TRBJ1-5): DTGVSQNPRHKITKRGQNVTFRCDPISEHNRLYWYRQTLGQGPEFLTYFQNEAQLEKSRLLSDRFSAERPKGSFSTLEIQRTEQGDSAMYLCASGGQGIGQPQHFGDGTRLSIL.

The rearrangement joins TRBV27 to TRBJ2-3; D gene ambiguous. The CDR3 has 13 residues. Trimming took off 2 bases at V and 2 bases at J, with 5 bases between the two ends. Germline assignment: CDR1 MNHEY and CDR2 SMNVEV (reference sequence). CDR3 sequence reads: CASSLPYTDTQYF. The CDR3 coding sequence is TGTGCCAGCAGTTTACCCTACACAGATACGCAGTATTTT.

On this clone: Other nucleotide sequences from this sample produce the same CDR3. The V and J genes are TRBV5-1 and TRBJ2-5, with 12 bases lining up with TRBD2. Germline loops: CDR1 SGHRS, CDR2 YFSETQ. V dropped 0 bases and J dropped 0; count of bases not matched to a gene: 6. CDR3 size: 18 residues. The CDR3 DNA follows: TGCGCCAGCAGCTTGGGACTAGCGGGGGACCCGTACCAAGAGACCCAGTACTTC. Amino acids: CASSLGLAGDPYQETQYF.

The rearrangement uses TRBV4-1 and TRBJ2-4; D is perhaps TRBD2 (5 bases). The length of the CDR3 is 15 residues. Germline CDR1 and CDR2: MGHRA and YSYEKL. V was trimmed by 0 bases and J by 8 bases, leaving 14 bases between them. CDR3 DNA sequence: TGCGCCAGCAGCCAAGATCAGGCCCTCGGGGACATTCAGTACTTC. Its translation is CASSQDQALGDIQYF.

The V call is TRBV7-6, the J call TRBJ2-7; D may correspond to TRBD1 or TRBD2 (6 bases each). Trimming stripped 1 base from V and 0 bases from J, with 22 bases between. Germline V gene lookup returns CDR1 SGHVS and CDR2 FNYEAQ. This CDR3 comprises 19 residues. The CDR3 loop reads CASSLVTPYQEGGSYEQYF. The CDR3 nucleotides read TGTGCCAGCAGCTTAGTAACCCCATACCAGGAGGGGGGCTCCTACGAGCAGTACTTC. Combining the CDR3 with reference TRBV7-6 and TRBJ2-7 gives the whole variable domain GAGVSQSPRYKVTKRGQDVALRCDPISGHVSLYWYRQALGQGPEFLTYFNYEAQQDKSGLPNDRFSAERPEGSISTLTIQRTEQRDSAMYRCASSLVTPYQEGGSYEQYFGPGTRLTVT.

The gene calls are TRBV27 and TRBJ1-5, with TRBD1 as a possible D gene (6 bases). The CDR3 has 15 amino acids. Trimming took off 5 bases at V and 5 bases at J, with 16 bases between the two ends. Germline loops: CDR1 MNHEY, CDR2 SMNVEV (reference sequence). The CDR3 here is CASSTLRDTYQPQHF. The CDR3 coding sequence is TGTGCCAGCAGTACCCTCCGGGACACCTATCAGCCCCAGCATTTT.

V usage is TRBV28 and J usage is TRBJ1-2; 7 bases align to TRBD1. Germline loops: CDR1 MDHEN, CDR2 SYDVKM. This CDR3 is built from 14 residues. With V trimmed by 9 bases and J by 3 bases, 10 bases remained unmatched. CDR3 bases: TGTGCCAGTAACCTGGCAGGGGGGGACTATGGCTACACCTTC. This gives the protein CASNLAGGDYGYTF.

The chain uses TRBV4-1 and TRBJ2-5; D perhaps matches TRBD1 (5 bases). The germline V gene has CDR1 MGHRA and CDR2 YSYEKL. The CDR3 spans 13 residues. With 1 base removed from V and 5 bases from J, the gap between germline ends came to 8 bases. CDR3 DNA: TGCGCCAGCAGCCAAGGGGGCCCGGAGACCCAGTACTTC. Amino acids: CASSQGGPETQYF.

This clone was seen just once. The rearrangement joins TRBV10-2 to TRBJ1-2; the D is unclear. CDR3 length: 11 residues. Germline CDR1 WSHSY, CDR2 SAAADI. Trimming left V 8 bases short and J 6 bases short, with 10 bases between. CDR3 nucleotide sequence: TGCGCCAGCGGTCTGGCGGATGGCTACACCTTC. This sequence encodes CASGLADGYTF.

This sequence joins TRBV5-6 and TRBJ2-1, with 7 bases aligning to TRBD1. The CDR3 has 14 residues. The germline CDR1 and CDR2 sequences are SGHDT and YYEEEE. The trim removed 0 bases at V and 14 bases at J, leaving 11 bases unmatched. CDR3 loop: CASSLDLGGIQEFF. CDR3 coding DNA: TGTGCCAGCAGCTTGGATTTAGGGGGCATTCAGGAGTTCTTC.

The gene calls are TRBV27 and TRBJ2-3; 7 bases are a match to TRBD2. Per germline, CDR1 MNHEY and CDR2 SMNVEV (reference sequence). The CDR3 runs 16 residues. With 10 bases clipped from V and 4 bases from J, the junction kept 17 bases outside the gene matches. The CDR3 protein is CATHTWGGSPPDTQYF. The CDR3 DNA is TGTGCCACCCATACGTGGGGCGGGAGCCCCCCAGATACGCAGTATTTT.

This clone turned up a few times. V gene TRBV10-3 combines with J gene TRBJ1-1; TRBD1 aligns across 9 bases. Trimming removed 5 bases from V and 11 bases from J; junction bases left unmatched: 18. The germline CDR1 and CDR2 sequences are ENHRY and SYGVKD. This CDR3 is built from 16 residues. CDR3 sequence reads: CAISSLRIQGADKAFF. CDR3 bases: TGTGCCATCAGTTCCCTGAGGATACAGGGGGCCGATAAGGCTTTCTTT.

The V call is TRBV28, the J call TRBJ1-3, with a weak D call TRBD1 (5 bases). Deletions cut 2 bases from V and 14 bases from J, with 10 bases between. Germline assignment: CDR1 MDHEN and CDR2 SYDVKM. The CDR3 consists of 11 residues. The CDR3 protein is CASSLRDGLYF. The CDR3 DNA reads TGTGCCAGCAGTTTACGGGACGGTCTATATTTT. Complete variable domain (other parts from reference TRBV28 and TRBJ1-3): DVKVTQSSRYLVKRTGEKVFLECVQDMDHENMFWYRQDPGLGLRLIYFSYDVKMKEKGDIPEGYSVSREKKERFSLILESASTNQTSMYLCASSLRDGLYFGEGSWLTVV.

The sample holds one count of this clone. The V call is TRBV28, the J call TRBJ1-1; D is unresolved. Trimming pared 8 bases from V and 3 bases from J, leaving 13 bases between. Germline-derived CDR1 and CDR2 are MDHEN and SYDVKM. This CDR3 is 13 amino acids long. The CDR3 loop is CASQTIEDTEAFF. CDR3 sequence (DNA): TGTGCCAGCCAGACCATCGAGGACACTGAAGCTTTCTTT.

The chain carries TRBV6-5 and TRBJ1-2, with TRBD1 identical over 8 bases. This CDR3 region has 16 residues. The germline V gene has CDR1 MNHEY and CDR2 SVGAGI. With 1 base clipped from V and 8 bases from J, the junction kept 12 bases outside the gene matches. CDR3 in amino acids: CASSYLGQGPADGYTF. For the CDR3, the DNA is TGTGCCAGCAGTTACTTAGGACAGGGACCTGCGGACGGCTACACCTTC.

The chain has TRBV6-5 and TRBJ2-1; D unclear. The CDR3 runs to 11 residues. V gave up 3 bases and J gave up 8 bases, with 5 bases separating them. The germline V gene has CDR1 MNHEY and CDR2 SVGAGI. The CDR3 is CASSYWDEQFF. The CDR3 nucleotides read TGTGCCAGCAGTTATTGGGATGAGCAGTTCTTC.

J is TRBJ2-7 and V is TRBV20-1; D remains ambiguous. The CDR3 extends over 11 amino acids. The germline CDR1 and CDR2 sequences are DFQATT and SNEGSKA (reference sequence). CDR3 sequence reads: CSGRYSYEQYF. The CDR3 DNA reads TGCAGCGGCAGGTACTCCTACGAGCAGTACTTC.

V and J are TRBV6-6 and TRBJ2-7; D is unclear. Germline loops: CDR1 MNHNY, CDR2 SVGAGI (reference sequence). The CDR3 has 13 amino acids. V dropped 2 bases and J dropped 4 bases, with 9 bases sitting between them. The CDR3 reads CASSYGNVYEQYF. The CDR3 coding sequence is TGTGCCAGCAGTTACGGAAACGTATACGAGCAGTACTTC.

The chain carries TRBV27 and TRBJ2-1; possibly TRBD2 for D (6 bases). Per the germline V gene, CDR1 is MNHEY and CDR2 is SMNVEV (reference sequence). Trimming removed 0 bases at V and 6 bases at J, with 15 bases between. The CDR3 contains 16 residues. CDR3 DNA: TGTGCCAGCAGTTTATCGGGCGGGGACGGCGCCAATGAGCAGTTCTTC. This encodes CASSLSGGDGANEQFF.

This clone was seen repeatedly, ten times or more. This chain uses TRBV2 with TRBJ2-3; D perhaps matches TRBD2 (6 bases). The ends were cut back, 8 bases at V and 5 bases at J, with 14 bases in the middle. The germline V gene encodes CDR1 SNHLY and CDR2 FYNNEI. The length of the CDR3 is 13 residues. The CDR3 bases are TGTGCCAGCCGGGACTTAGCAGTAGATACGCAGTATTTT. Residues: CASRDLAVDTQYF. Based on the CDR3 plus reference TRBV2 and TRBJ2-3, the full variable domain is EPEVTQTPSHQVTQMGQEVILRCVPISNHLYFYWYRQILGQKVEFLVSFYNNEISEKSEIFDDQFSVERPDGSNFTLKIRSTKLEDSAMYFCASRDLAVDTQYFGPGTRLTVL.

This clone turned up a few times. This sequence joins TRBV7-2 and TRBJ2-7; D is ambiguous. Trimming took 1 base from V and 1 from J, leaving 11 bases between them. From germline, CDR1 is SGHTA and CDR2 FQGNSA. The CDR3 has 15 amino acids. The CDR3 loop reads CASSLEQVSSYEQYF. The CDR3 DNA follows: TGTGCCAGCAGCTTAGAACAAGTGAGTTCCTACGAGCAGTACTTC.

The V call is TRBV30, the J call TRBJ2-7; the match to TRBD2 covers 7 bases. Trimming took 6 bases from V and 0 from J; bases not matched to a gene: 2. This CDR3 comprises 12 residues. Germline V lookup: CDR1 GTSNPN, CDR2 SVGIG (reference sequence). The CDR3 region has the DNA TGTGCCTGCGGGGGGTTCTCCTACGAGCAGTACTTC. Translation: CACGGFSYEQYF.

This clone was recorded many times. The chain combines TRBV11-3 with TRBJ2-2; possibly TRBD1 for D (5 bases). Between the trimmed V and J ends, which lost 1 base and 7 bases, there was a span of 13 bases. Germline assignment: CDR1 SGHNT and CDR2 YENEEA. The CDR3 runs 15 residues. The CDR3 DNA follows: TGTGCCAGCAGCTTAGGAGGCAGGGCTAGCGGGGAGCTGTTTTTT. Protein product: CASSLGGRASGELFF.

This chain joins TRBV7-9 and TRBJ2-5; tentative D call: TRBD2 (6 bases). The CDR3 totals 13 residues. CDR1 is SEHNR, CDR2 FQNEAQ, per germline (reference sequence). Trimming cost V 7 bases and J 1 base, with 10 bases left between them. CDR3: CASNGGGQETQYF. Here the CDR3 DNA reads TGTGCCAGCAACGGGGGTGGCCAAGAGACCCAGTACTTC.